This T cell receptor beta chain was observed in a study of cytomegalovirus exposure and HLA in healthy donors. Donors were drawn from the roughly 130-subject validation cohort, separate from the roughly 700-subject first cohort. This clone was detected only once. Its antigen is not identified. Only in-frame clones appear in the TCRdb table, and some are missing; sequencing was by immunoSEQ multiplex PCR. The sample includes 100,000 to 150,000 clones, about 91% of them seen just once. The CDR3 is made up of 13 amino acids. The germline gives CDR1 MNHNY, CDR2 SVGAGI (reference sequence). Trimming left V 6 bases short and J 3 bases short, with 11 bases between. Overall study findings and caveats: High sensitivity and specificity were reportedly achieved when the classifier diagnosed cytomegalovirus status. The TCR clusters that emerged in the first cohort tended, a later analysis found, to co-occur in the approximately 130 validation repertoires. Researchers counted 164 TCR beta chains as cytomegalovirus-associated.

The sample was PBMCs. V is TRBV6-6 and J is TRBJ1-1, with D perhaps TRBD1 (6 bases). This TCR came from a man younger than 30 in good health and CMV-seronegative. This CDR3 reads CASSIPGDTEAFF. The CDR3 coding sequence is TGTGCCAGCAGCATCCCAGGGGACACTGAAGCTTTCTTT.